A single sample gave rise to the 26 T cell receptor beta chains below, sequenced in a study of cytomegalovirus exposure and HLA in healthy donors. This PCR relied on a set of 60 Vbeta primers and 13 Jbeta primers. This table comes from immunoSEQ multiplex PCR, and its TCRdb copy is limited to in-frame clones, with some not included. The data hold about 140,000 clones, with over 60% observed a single time. The sample consisted of PBMCs. The origin of the receptors is a middle-aged man in good health and CMV-seronegative.

This rearrangement joins TRBV5-1 to TRBJ2-7; D uncertain. The CDR3 spans 12 residues. Germline CDR1 is SGHRS and CDR2 is YFSETQ. The V end lost 4 bases, the J end lost 3 bases, and 8 bases lay between the germline ends. The CDR3 DNA follows: TGCGCCAGCAGCGACACCAACTACGAGCAGTACTTC. It is translated as CASSDTNYEQYF.

This chain connects TRBV7-9 to TRBJ2-3, with a possible D match to TRBD1 (6 bases). V was clipped by 5 bases and J by 6 bases, with 15 bases between them. Germline V lookup: CDR1 SEHNR, CDR2 FQNEAQ (reference sequence). This CDR3 region has 14 residues. For the CDR3, the DNA is TGTGCCAGCAGCCAAACGGGGACAATGGATACGCAGTATTTT. Translated: CASSQTGTMDTQYF.

V is TRBV27 and J is TRBJ1-4, with TRBD1 matching over 9 bases. Germline values: CDR1 MNHEY, CDR2 SMNVEV (reference sequence). The ends lost 7 bases at V and 10 bases at J; junction bases unmatched: 4. The CDR3 extends over 12 amino acids. This chain's CDR3 is CASTTGGGKLFF. In DNA, the CDR3 is TGTGCCAGCACCACAGGGGGCGGAAAACTGTTTTTT.

This clone has more than one count but fewer than ten. This sequence joins TRBV2 and TRBJ1-1; a weak D match, TRBD1 (5 bases). V lost 6 bases to trimming and J lost 3 bases, with 17 bases between them. CDR3 length equals 15 residues. The germline V gene encodes CDR1 SNHLY and CDR2 FYNNEI. CDR3 nucleotide sequence: TGTGCCAGCAGAAACCCCGCGGAAGGGGACACTGAAGCTTTCTTT. Protein: CASRNPAEGDTEAFF.

This rearrangement joins TRBV9 to TRBJ1-1; maybe TRBD1 (6 bases). The CDR3 is made up of 13 amino acids. Trimming left V 4 bases short and J 3 bases short, with 10 bases between. Germline V CDR1 and CDR2: SGDLS, YYNGEE. This chain's CDR3 is CASSPSGDTEAFF. The CDR3 nucleotides are TGTGCCAGCAGCCCTTCAGGGGACACTGAAGCTTTCTTT. Drawing the rest from reference TRBV9 and TRBJ1-1, the complete variable domain is DSGVTQTPKHLITATGQRVTLRCSPRSGDLSVYWYQQSLDQGLQFLIQYYNGEERAKGNILERFSAQQFPDLHSELNLSSLELGDSALYFCASSPSGDTEAFFGQGTRLTVV.

The V gene is TRBV25-1, the J gene TRBJ2-5; 11 bases map to TRBD2. With 3 bases clipped from V and 5 bases from J, the junction kept 5 bases outside the gene matches. The CDR3 is made up of 15 amino acids. CDR1 and CDR2 (germline): MGHDK, SYGVNS. The CDR3 bases are TGTGCCAGCAGTGAGAGGACTAGCGGGCGTGAGACCCAGTACTTC. Translated: CASSERTSGRETQYF. The variable domain in full, with the rest retrieved from reference TRBV25-1 and TRBJ2-5, is EADIYQTPRYLVIGTGKKITLECSQTMGHDKMYWYQQDPGMELHLIHYSYGVNSTEKGDLSSESTVSRIRTEHFPLTLESARPSHTSQYLCASSERTSGRETQYFGPGTRLLVL.

The chain joins TRBV2 to TRBJ2-1; possibly TRBD2 for D (5 bases). The CDR3 is made up of 11 amino acids. Germline values: CDR1 SNHLY, CDR2 FYNNEI. The V gene lost 6 bases and the J gene lost 10 bases, with 10 bases spanning the gap. This CDR3 is CASRRVGEQFF. CDR3 DNA sequence: TGTGCCAGCAGGCGGGTCGGGGAGCAGTTCTTC.

CDR3 protein: CASRVLRGQGSYEQYF. In DNA form, the CDR3 reads TGTGCCAGCAGGGTACTACGGGGACAGGGATCCTACGAGCAGTACTTC. The V gene is TRBV28, the J gene TRBJ2-7; 9 bases align to TRBD1. With 6 bases clipped from V and 1 base from J, the junction kept 10 bases outside the gene matches. CDR1 MDHEN and CDR2 SYDVKM come from the germline V gene. The CDR3 spans 16 residues.

This clone was seen more than once but under ten times. This chain joins TRBV5-4 and TRBJ2-2, with TRBD2 as a possible D gene (7 bases). V was trimmed by 3 bases and J by 2 bases, leaving 20 bases between them. Germline CDR1 SGHNT, CDR2 YYREEE (reference sequence). The CDR3 totals 18 residues. CDR3 coding DNA: TGTGCCAGCAGCTCCCTGAGGGGGGGGGCAGGAAACACCGGGGAGCTGTTTTTT. Its translation: CASSSLRGGAGNTGELFF. The full variable domain, with the rest looked up from reference TRBV5-4 and TRBJ2-2, is ETGVTQSPTHLIKTRGQQVTLRCSSQSGHNTVSWYQQALGQGPQFIFQYYREEENGRGNFPPRFSGLQFPNYSSELNVNALELDDSALYLCASSSLRGGAGNTGELFFGEGSRLTVL.

The J gene is TRBJ1-2, the V gene TRBV4-1; 8 bases are shared with TRBD1. The length of the CDR3 is 15 residues. Germline V gives CDR1 MGHRA, CDR2 YSYEKL. With V trimmed by 5 bases and J by 2 bases, 7 bases remained unmatched. The CDR3 region has the DNA TGCGCCAGCAGCAGTACAGGGGGATGGAACTATGGCTACACCTTC. It yields the protein CASSSTGGWNYGYTF.

CDR3 nucleotides: TGTGCCAGCAGCTTGGCAGACAGGGGAAGGACCGGGGAGCTGTTTTTT. It is translated as CASSLADRGRTGELFF. The chain is built from TRBV5-6 and TRBJ2-2, with 8 bases lining up with TRBD1. After removal of 0 bases from V and 5 bases from J, the junction contained 6 bases not matched to a gene. Germline V gene lookup returns CDR1 SGHDT and CDR2 YYEEEE. CDR3 length: 16 residues.

The chain joins TRBV7-9 to TRBJ1-6; D gene unclear. Germline assignment: CDR1 SEHNR and CDR2 FQNEAQ (reference sequence). This CDR3 spans 17 amino acids. V was trimmed by 5 bases and J by 1 base, leaving 15 bases between them. In DNA form, the CDR3 reads TGTGCCAGCAGCCCCCGCGGGGTGGGTTCCTATAATTCACCCCTCCACTTT. Translated: CASSPRGVGSYNSPLHF.

The CDR3 is CASEDRGESTEAFF. The CDR3 nucleotides read TGTGCCAGTGAGGACAGGGGCGAGAGCACTGAAGCTTTCTTT. The genes are TRBV19 and TRBJ1-1, with TRBD1 matching over 9 bases. The CDR3 loop spans 14 amino acids. CDR1 LNHDA and CDR2 SQIVND come from the germline V gene (reference sequence). V gave up 8 bases and J gave up 4 bases; unmatched junction bases: 8.

The chain carries TRBV30 and TRBJ2-3; TRBD2 aligns across 10 bases. Trimming cost V 3 bases and J 3 bases; bases outside gene matches: 9. The germline V gene encodes CDR1 GTSNPN and CDR2 SVGIG (reference sequence). The length of the CDR3 is 16 residues. CDR3 DNA: TGTGCCTGGAGAACCACTTCTAGCGGGAGTACAGATACGCAGTATTTT. It encodes CAWRTTSSGSTDTQYF.

The rearrangement links TRBV5-4 to TRBJ2-5, with 12 bases lining up with TRBD2. The CDR3 runs to 17 residues. With V trimmed by 0 bases and J by 2 bases, 5 bases remained unmatched. CDR1 is SGHNT and CDR2 is YYREEE in the germline V gene (reference sequence). CDR3 DNA sequence: TGTGCCAGCAGCTTGGGCGGACTAGCGGGGAATCAAGAGACCCAGTACTTC. Protein sequence: CASSLGGLAGNQETQYF.

This clone was recorded once. The V call is TRBV5-1, the J call TRBJ1-2, with no clear D. The CDR3 consists of 13 residues. Per germline, CDR1 SGHRS and CDR2 YFSETQ. With 2 bases removed from V and 5 bases from J, the gap between germline ends came to 10 bases. This CDR3 reads CASSFEGSYGYTF. DNA for the CDR3: TGCGCCAGCAGCTTTGAGGGATCGTATGGCTACACCTTC. The full variable domain, its missing parts supplied by reference TRBV5-1 and TRBJ1-2, is KAGVTQTPRYLIKTRGQQVTLSCSPISGHRSVSWYQQTPGQGLQFLFEYFSETQRNKGNFPGRFSGRQFSNSRSEMNVSTLELGDSALYLCASSFEGSYGYTFGSGTRLTVV.

The chain carries TRBV19 and TRBJ1-5, with D maybe TRBD1 (6 bases). Looked up from germline, CDR1 is LNHDA and CDR2 is SQIVND (reference sequence). V shed 2 bases and J shed 4 bases, with 9 bases lying between them. There are 14 residues in the CDR3. DNA of the CDR3: TGTGCCAGTAGTATAAGGGGGGGGAATCAGCCCCAGCATTTT. Its protein product is CASSIRGGNQPQHF.

This chain connects TRBV19 to TRBJ1-6; 8 bases match TRBD1. This CDR3 contains 15 residues. The germline V gene encodes CDR1 LNHDA and CDR2 SQIVND (reference sequence). Trimming took 4 bases from V and 7 from J; bases not matched to a gene: 6. The CDR3 here is CASSTEGQGNSPLHF. In nucleotides, the CDR3 is TGTGCCAGTAGTACCGAAGGACAGGGAAATTCACCCCTCCACTTT.

The chain has TRBV28 and TRBJ1-2, with D maybe TRBD1 (5 bases). The CDR3 contains 14 residues. CDR1 and CDR2 (germline): MDHEN, SYDVKM. Trimming shortened V by 5 bases and J by 4 bases, and 14 bases separated the two germline ends. CDR3 protein: CASSTTQGIYGYTF. CDR3 nucleotides: TGTGCCAGCAGTACTACCCAGGGAATCTATGGCTACACCTTC.

This clone was recorded once. This chain uses TRBV7-2 with TRBJ1-5, with 10 nucleotides matching TRBD1. The CDR3 has 14 amino acids. In germline, CDR1 is SGHTA, CDR2 FQGNSA. The ends lost 5 bases at V and 6 bases at J; junction bases unmatched: 4. Written as DNA, the CDR3 is TGTGCCAGCAGCCCGACAGGGGGCGGTCAGCCCCAGCATTTT. Protein sequence: CASSPTGGGQPQHF.

This clone was recorded a few times. The chain employs TRBV9 and TRBJ2-7; TRBD2 matches at 11 bases. Germline CDR1 is SGDLS and CDR2 is YYNGEE. The CDR3 loop spans 18 amino acids. V was pared by 2 bases and J by 4 bases, with 14 bases of the junction left unmatched. This CDR3 reads CASSVQRRASGRRYEQYF. The CDR3, as DNA: TGTGCCAGCAGCGTGCAACGTCGGGCTAGCGGGAGGAGGTACGAGCAGTACTTC.

The V and J genes are TRBV27 and TRBJ2-7, with 8 bases lining up with TRBD1. J lost 6 bases, V lost 3 bases, and 1 base had no gene match. Germline-derived CDR1 and CDR2 are MNHEY and SMNVEV (reference sequence). This CDR3 has 12 amino acids. This chain's CDR3 is CASSFGTGEQYF. The CDR3 DNA reads TGTGCCAGCAGTTTCGGGACAGGCGAGCAGTACTTC.

The J gene is TRBJ2-5, the V gene TRBV7-8, with 7 bases identical to TRBD1. Losses at the gene ends were 5 bases for V and 0 bases for J; bases not matched to a gene: 12. CDR1 is SGHVS, CDR2 FQNEAQ, per germline. CDR3 length: 17 residues. For the CDR3, the DNA is TGTGCCAGCAGCCAACCCGGCCAGGGGGAGTACCAAGAGACCCAGTACTTC. Encoded protein: CASSQPGQGEYQETQYF.

V and J are TRBV27 and TRBJ1-1; a possible D gene is TRBD1 (6 bases). V was shortened by 5 bases and J by 6 bases, with 16 bases between the two germline ends. Germline CDR1 MNHEY, CDR2 SMNVEV (reference sequence). This CDR3 is 14 amino acids long. DNA of the CDR3: TGTGCCAGCAGTAACACAGGGCCCGGGCCTGAAGCTTTCTTT. The encoded protein is CASSNTGPGPEAFF.

This chain links TRBV5-1 with TRBJ2-3; possibly TRBD1 for D (5 bases). This CDR3 has 15 residues. Trimming pared 4 bases from V and 1 base from J, leaving 13 bases between. The germline CDR1 and CDR2 sequences are SGHRS and YFSETQ. The CDR3 region has the DNA TGCGCCAGCAGCACGCTGGGGCCGGGCACAGATACGCAGTATTTT. Its protein product is CASSTLGPGTDTQYF.

This rearrangement joins TRBV30 to TRBJ2-7; TRBD1 matches at 8 bases. V was clipped by 0 bases and J by 5 bases; unmatched bases: 9. The CDR3 runs to 15 residues. The germline CDR1 and CDR2 sequences are GTSNPN and SVGIG (reference sequence). The CDR3 spells CAWSVGGQGSNEQYF. CDR3 bases: TGTGCCTGGAGTGTAGGCGGACAGGGTTCCAACGAGCAGTACTTC.